The next 27 T cell receptor beta chains were all read from a single sample in a study of blood T cell repertoires in COVID-19. Profiling relied on immunoSEQ multiplex PCR, and the TCRdb table lists in-frame clones only, not all of them. Among approximately 61,000 clones listed, around nine tenths were seen once. The sequenced material came from peripheral blood. The origin of the receptors is a woman older than 75 with active COVID-19.

With regard to this clone: Other nucleotide sequences from this sample produce the same CDR3. This chain connects TRBV7-2 to TRBJ2-3; 11 bases agree with TRBD2. The CDR3 has 15 amino acids. The V gene's germline CDR1 is SGHTA and CDR2 FQGNSA. Losses at the gene ends were 5 bases for V and 2 bases for J; bases not matched to a gene: 3. The chain's CDR3 is CASSLGLAATDTQYF. In DNA form, the CDR3 reads TGTGCCAGCAGCCTGGGACTAGCGGCCACAGATACGCAGTATTTT.

This chain links TRBV7-9 with TRBJ2-1; TRBD2 matches at 14 bases. Per the germline V gene, CDR1 is SEHNR and CDR2 is FQNEAQ (reference sequence). Trimming at V came to 5 bases and at J to 5 bases, leaving 2 bases not matched to a gene. The CDR3 is 15 amino acids. DNA for the CDR3: TGTGCCAGCAGCCCGGGACTAGCGGGGGACAATGAGCAGTTCTTC. Encoded protein: CASSPGLAGDNEQFF. Filled out from reference TRBV7-9 and TRBJ2-1, the complete variable domain reads DTGVSQNPRHKITKRGQNVTFRCDPISEHNRLYWYRQTLGQGPEFLTYFQNEAQLEKSRLLSDRFSAERPKGSFSTLEIQRTEQGDSAMYLCASSPGLAGDNEQFFGPGTRLTVL.

The rearrangement joins TRBV9 to TRBJ2-7; D gene uncertain. The germline V and J ends were trimmed by 3 bases and 1 base, with 11 bases remaining between them. In germline, CDR1 is SGDLS, CDR2 YYNGEE. This CDR3 is built from 14 residues. The CDR3 nucleotides are TGTGCCAGCAGCGCCCGACTGGATTCCTACGAGCAGTACTTC. It specifies CASSARLDSYEQYF.

The gene calls are TRBV4-3 and TRBJ1-1; 7 nucleotides agree with TRBD1. Germline loops: CDR1 LGHNA, CDR2 YSLEER. This CDR3 spans 15 amino acids. V shed 0 bases, J shed 4 bases, and the junction held 5 bases outside the gene matches. CDR3 in amino acids: CASSQERQGVTEAFF. The CDR3 DNA reads TGCGCCAGCAGCCAAGAAAGACAGGGCGTCACTGAAGCTTTCTTT.

In regard to this clone: Sequence at one end of the junction differs from germline and may be a read error. This same CDR3 is encoded by further DNA sequences in the sample. The genes are TRBV5-1 and TRBJ2-5, with 7 bases fitting TRBD2. Germline CDR1 SGHRS, CDR2 YFSETQ. The length of the CDR3 is 14 residues. CDR3 DNA: TGCGCCAGCAGCCGTCAGACTAGCTCAGAGACCCAATACTTC. Translation gives CASSRQTSSETQYF.

The chain combines TRBV5-1 with TRBJ2-1; 8 positions agree with TRBD2. The CDR3 is 16 residues long. J lost 11 bases, V lost 0 bases, and 13 bases had no gene match. From germline, CDR1 is SGHRS and CDR2 YFSETQ. DNA of the CDR3: TGCGCCAGCAGCTTGGAGCCAGCGGGGGCCCTCGCAAAGCAGTTCTTC. It encodes CASSLEPAGALAKQFF.

The CDR3 sequence: CASSPGRLNTEAFF. CDR3 coding DNA: TGTGCCAGCAGTCCCGGCAGGCTGAACACTGAAGCTTTCTTT. The chain couples TRBV6-2 or TRBV6-3 to TRBJ1-1; D ambiguous. Trimming took off 5 bases at V and 0 bases at J, with 10 bases between the two ends. CDR3 length: 14 amino acids. Germline V lookup: CDR1 MNHEY, CDR2 SVGEGT.

The rearrangement joins TRBV5-4 to TRBJ2-3, with 11 bases aligning to TRBD2. The CDR3 extends over 14 amino acids. V gave up 3 bases and J gave up 6 bases; unmatched junction bases: 3. Per germline, CDR1 SGHNT and CDR2 YYREEE (reference sequence). The CDR3 sequence is CASSSRTSGDTQYF. CDR3 bases: TGTGCCAGCAGCTCTCGGACTAGCGGGGATACGCAGTATTTT.

V usage is TRBV15 and J usage is TRBJ1-4; a weak D match, TRBD1 (5 bases). Germline loops: CDR1 LNHNV, CDR2 YYDKDF (reference sequence). The CDR3 consists of 15 residues. V was cut by 4 bases and J by 5 bases, with 14 bases left in between. DNA of the CDR3: TGTGCCACCAGCATAGGGGCAGCGAAGAATGAAAAACTGTTTTTT. It codes for CATSIGAAKNEKLFF.

This clone was seen just once. The chain carries TRBV5-1 and TRBJ2-4; 11 bases are a match to TRBD1. Germline-derived CDR1 and CDR2 are SGHRS and YFSETQ. V lost 4 bases to trimming and J lost 5 bases; unmatched junction nucleotides: 2. This CDR3 has 14 amino acids. The CDR3 here is CASSGGQGENIQYF. The CDR3, as DNA: TGCGCCAGCAGCGGGGGACAGGGGGAAAACATTCAGTACTTC.

The chain has TRBV11-2 and TRBJ1-1; D is unclear. Looked up from germline, CDR1 is SGHAT and CDR2 is FQNNGV. Deletions cut 4 bases from V and 1 base from J, with 10 bases between. The CDR3 is 14 amino acids. CDR3 sequence reads: CASSSTVSNTEAFF. In nucleotides, the CDR3 is TGTGCCAGCAGCTCTACAGTATCGAACACTGAAGCTTTCTTT.

This clone was seen only once. The chain is built from TRBV18 and TRBJ1-1; possible D gene TRBD1, 5 bases. Germline V gene lookup returns CDR1 KGHSH and CDR2 LQKENI. V was clipped by 0 bases and J by 1 base, with 12 bases between them. The CDR3 totals 16 residues. The CDR3 bases are TGTGCCAGCTCACCACCGAGCGGGGCAGGGAACACTGAAGCTTTCTTT. It codes for CASSPPSGAGNTEAFF.

This clone was seen a handful of times. The J gene is TRBJ2-7, the V gene TRBV9, with D tentatively TRBD1 (5 bases). Germline lookup yields CDR1 SGDLS and CDR2 YYNGEE. Deletions cut 0 bases from V and 0 bases from J, with 10 bases between. CDR3 size: 15 residues. The CDR3 region is CASSVGAGFSYEQYF. The DNA for the CDR3 is TGTGCCAGCAGCGTAGGGGCAGGGTTCTCCTACGAGCAGTACTTC.

The rearrangement uses TRBV14 and TRBJ1-2; D call uncertain. CDR3 length: 14 amino acids. The V gene's germline CDR1 is SGHDN and CDR2 FVKESK. Trimming stripped 1 base from V and 8 bases from J, with 14 bases between. The CDR3 DNA reads TGTGCCAGCAGCCAAGGATCGTCAGGAGGGGGCTACACCTTC. Its translation is CASSQGSSGGGYTF.

V gene TRBV7-2 combines with J gene TRBJ2-2; 8 positions agree with TRBD2. The CDR3 is 14 residues long. J was trimmed by 7 bases and V by 4 bases; bases with no gene match: 5. CDR1 SGHTA and CDR2 FQGNSA come from the germline V gene. CDR3 loop: CASSYRGGIGELFF. The CDR3 DNA reads TGTGCCAGCAGCTATCGGGGGGGCATCGGGGAGCTGTTTTTT.

The J gene is TRBJ2-2, the V gene TRBV7-9; 7 nucleotides agree with TRBD2. Germline V gene data show CDR1 as SEHNR and CDR2 as FQNEAQ (reference sequence). The CDR3 totals 13 residues. V lost 10 bases and J lost 4; bases outside the gene matches: 6. The CDR3 loop reads CANRGGGTGELFF. The CDR3 coding sequence is TGTGCCAACCGGGGCGGGGGCACCGGGGAGCTGTTTTTT.

This chain links TRBV7-9 with TRBJ1-3; no clear D. V dropped 5 bases and J dropped 0 bases, with 11 bases sitting between them. The CDR3 covers 15 residues. Germline assignment: CDR1 SEHNR and CDR2 FQNEAQ (reference sequence). The CDR3 loop reads CASSRGRVSGNTIYF. DNA of the CDR3: TGTGCCAGCAGCCGCGGGAGGGTCTCTGGAAACACCATATATTTT.

This clone turned up a few times. J is TRBJ2-3 and V is TRBV5-1; 8 positions match TRBD2. There are 18 residues in the CDR3. Germline CDR1 and CDR2: SGHRS and YFSETQ. Trimming removed 4 bases from V and 2 bases from J; junction bases left unmatched: 15. The CDR3 region is CASSPLPGRGASTDTQYF. In nucleotides, the CDR3 is TGCGCCAGCAGCCCCCTCCCTGGGCGGGGGGCCTCCACAGATACGCAGTATTTT.

The genes are TRBV21-1 and TRBJ2-5; the D segment call TRBD2 is taken from the table without a DNA check. TRBV21-1 is a pseudogene. The CDR3 sequence is 17 residues long. CDR3 nucleotide sequence: TGTGCCAGCAGCCCGAAGGCGCCTAGCGGGGGGGTAGAGACCCAGTACTTC. This codes for CASSPKAPSGGVETQYF.

This chain uses TRBV7-2 with TRBJ2-5; perhaps TRBD2 as D (5 bases). V was shortened by 5 bases and J by 2 bases, with 15 bases between the two germline ends. Germline V gene sequence: CDR1 SGHTA, CDR2 FQGNSA. The CDR3 is 15 amino acids. The DNA for the CDR3 is TGTGCCAGCAGCCCCCAACTAGGGCGACAAGAGACCCAGTACTTC. Protein sequence: CASSPQLGRQETQYF.

This chain links TRBV6-5 with TRBJ2-1; 7 positions agree with TRBD1. Germline-derived CDR1 and CDR2 are MNHEY and SVGAGI. The CDR3 extends over 14 amino acids. J gave up 7 bases and V 6 bases, and 9 bases lay outside the gene matches. The CDR3, as DNA: TGTGCCAGCAGCACCGGGACAGATTTAAATGAGCAGTTCTTC. Protein sequence: CASSTGTDLNEQFF.

CDR3 loop: CASSPLFRDSFEAFF. Written as DNA, the CDR3 is TGTGCCAGCTCACCACTATTCCGGGACTCGTTTGAAGCTTTCTTT. V gene TRBV18 combines with J gene TRBJ1-1; D is perhaps TRBD1 (5 bases). This CDR3 contains 15 residues. Per germline, CDR1 KGHSH and CDR2 LQKENI. Trimming cost V 1 base and J 7 bases, with 16 bases left between them.

The chain links TRBV19 to TRBJ1-2; D unclear. CDR1 LNHDA and CDR2 SQIVND come from the germline V gene (reference sequence). Trimming took 6 bases from V and 6 from J, leaving 14 bases between them. The CDR3 has 13 amino acids. The CDR3 bases are TGTGCCAGTAGCACAGTAGGAGGGAATGGCTACACCTTC. Translated: CASSTVGGNGYTF.

This clone was recorded a few times. The genes are TRBV29-1 and TRBJ1-2; D remains ambiguous. Germline V CDR1 and CDR2: SQVTM, ANQGSEA. The CDR3 totals 13 residues. V lost 2 bases and J lost 1, with 8 bases in between. CDR3 loop: CSVEPQNNYGYTF. As DNA, the CDR3 is TGCAGCGTTGAACCCCAAAATAACTATGGCTACACCTTC.

The chain recombines TRBV18 with TRBJ1-6; D is possibly TRBD1 (6 bases). The CDR3 totals 15 residues. Trimming took off 3 bases at V and 8 bases at J, with 14 bases between the two ends. Germline lookup yields CDR1 KGHSH and CDR2 LQKENI. Written as DNA, the CDR3 is TGTGCCAGCTCACCGACAGAAGGGGGGGATTCACCCCTCCACTTT. Its protein is CASSPTEGGDSPLHF. The complete variable domain, with remaining parts taken from reference TRBV18 and TRBJ1-6, reads NAGVMQNPRHLVRRRGQEARLRCSPMKGHSHVYWYRQLPEEGLKFMVYLQKENIIDESGMPKERFSAEFPKEGPSILRIQQVVRGDSAAYFCASSPTEGGDSPLHFGNGTRLTVT.

The chain uses TRBV19 and TRBJ2-1; the match to TRBD1 covers 10 bases. Germline CDR1 and CDR2: LNHDA and SQIVND (reference sequence). After removal of 6 bases from V and 3 bases from J, the junction contained 26 bases not matched to a gene. This CDR3 has 22 amino acids. Here the CDR3 reads CASRTGQGGPSPAFRGYNEQFF. As DNA, the CDR3 is TGTGCCAGTAGGACCGGACAGGGGGGCCCTTCCCCTGCCTTTCGAGGCTACAATGAGCAGTTCTTC.

The chain carries TRBV28 and TRBJ1-2; a possible D gene is TRBD1 (6 bases). V dropped 6 bases and J dropped 4 bases, with 15 bases sitting between them. This CDR3 has 14 residues. Germline assignment: CDR1 MDHEN and CDR2 SYDVKM. CDR3 DNA sequence: TGTGCCAGCAGATTGGACAGTTTTTTCTATGGCTACACCTTC. It encodes CASRLDSFFYGYTF.